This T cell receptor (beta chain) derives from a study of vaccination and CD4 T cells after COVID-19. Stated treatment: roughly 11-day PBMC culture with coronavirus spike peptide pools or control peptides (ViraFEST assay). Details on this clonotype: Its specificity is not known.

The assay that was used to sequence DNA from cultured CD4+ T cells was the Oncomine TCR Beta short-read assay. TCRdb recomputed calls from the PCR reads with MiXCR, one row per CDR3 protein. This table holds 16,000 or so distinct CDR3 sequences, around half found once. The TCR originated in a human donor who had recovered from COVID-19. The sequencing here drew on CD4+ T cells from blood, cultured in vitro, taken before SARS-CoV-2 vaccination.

In DNA form, the CDR3 reads TGTGCCTCCCATCAGGGGGGATACACTGAAGCTTTCTTT. This sequence encodes CASHQGGYTEAFF. The V and J genes are TRBV19 and TRBJ1-1; 7 nucleotides agree with TRBD1. This CDR3 has 13 amino acids. V gave up 11 bases and J gave up 3 bases; unmatched junction bases: 9. Germline V gene sequence: CDR1 LNHDA, CDR2 SQIVND (reference sequence).